The source of this T cell receptor (beta chain) is a study of T cell responses to AZD1222 COVID-19 vaccine. Sequencing used immunoSEQ multiplex PCR; TCRdb keeps in-frame clones, though not all of them. Among 180,000 or so clones listed, 92% were seen once. Germline V CDR1 and CDR2: SGHRS, YFSETQ. J lost 4 bases, V lost 2 bases, and 5 bases had no gene match. The CDR3 is 15 amino acids. The sample consisted of peripheral blood, taken 28 days after the second AZD1222 dose. This chain connects TRBV5-1 to TRBJ1-2; 10 bases match TRBD1. The sequence came from an adult who received the AZD1222 COVID-19 vaccine. The CDR3 sequence: CASSLGGQGIYGYTF. DNA for the CDR3: TGCGCCAGCAGCTTAGGGGGACAGGGGATCTATGGCTACACCTTC.